A selection of T cell receptor beta chains follows, all from one sample in a study of cytomegalovirus exposure and HLA in healthy donors. TCRdb's table, derived via immunoSEQ multiplex PCR, lists solely in-frame clones and lacks some. Seen here are about 98,000 clones, around 68% observed once, and the top ten hold less than 5%. Material: PBMCs. Receptors were obtained from a human donor in good health. Each CDR3 is given with its conserved first and last residue. D genes are given only for firm matches. Some rows mark clone size as missing; the rest say once, few, many or name a class of expanded clone.

-,-,TRBJ2-7,TRBV6-1,TGTGCCAGCACGGTCCCCCTAGCGCATAACGAGCAGTACTTC,CASTVPLAHNEQYF
-,few,TRBJ2-5,TRBV9,TGTGCCAGCAGCGTAGACGGGAGTTCGAAGACCCAGTACTTC,CASSVDGSSKTQYF
TRBD1,-,TRBJ2-7,TRBV2,TGTGCCAGCAGTGGGAAAGGGACAGGGAGCCCCTACGAGCAGTACTTC,CASSGKGTGSPYEQYF
TRBD2,once,TRBJ2-7,TRBV27,TGTGCCAGCAGTTATAGCGGGAGTCTTTACGAGCAGTACTTC,CASSYSGSLYEQYF
-,few,TRBJ2-7,TRBV21-1,TGTGCCAGCTGTCAACTGGGAGGGGACGAGCAGTACTTC,CASCQLGGDEQYF
-,-,TRBJ2-7,TRBV4-1,TGCGCCAGCAGCCAAGATAAGTGGAAAACGGGGGGCCCTGCCACCTACGAGCAGTACTTC,CASSQDKWKTGGPATYEQYF
-,-,TRBJ1-1,TRBV7-9,TGTGCCAGCAGCCCCCAAGGGGGCACTGAAGCTTTCTTT,CASSPQGGTEAFF
TRBD1,medium-sized,TRBJ2-7,TRBV27,TGTGCCAGCAGTCCACGGACAGGGAGACTTAGCTCCTACGAGCAGTACTTC,CASSPRTGRLSSYEQYF
TRBD2,few,TRBJ2-3,TRBV7-8,TGTGCCAGTAAAAGCGGGGGGTACACAGATACGCAGTATTTT,CASKSGGYTDTQYF
TRBD2,-,TRBJ2-2,TRBV2,TGTGCCAGCAGGACCGGGGTGGGAGGGCCTACGAGAGCCGGGGAGCTGTTTTTT,CASRTGVGGPTRAGELFF
TRBD1,-,TRBJ2-4,TRBV6-5,TGTGCCAGCAAGAAAGACAGGGTTGACATTCAGTACTTC,CASKKDRVDIQYF
TRBD2,-,TRBJ2-3,TRBV27,TGTGCCAGCAGTTTGGCTAGCGGGCGCACAGATACGCAGTATTTT,CASSLASGRTDTQYF
-,-,TRBJ1-5,TRBV6-4,TGTGCCAGCAGTGAAAGGCAGGGACTGCCCCAGCATTTT,CASSERQGLPQHF
TRBD2,-,TRBJ2-1,TRBV7-8,TGTGCCAGCAGCCCGGGGACTAGCGGCCTTTCCTACAATGAGCAGTTCTTC,CASSPGTSGLSYNEQFF
TRBD2,-,TRBJ2-5,TRBV29-1,TGCAGCGAAGGGCCGTTTGCGGGACTAGCCCGAGAGACCCAGTACTTC,CSEGPFAGLARETQYF
-,-,TRBJ2-7,TRBV5-1,TGCGCCAGCAGCTTGGCCCCAAACTACGAGCAGTACTTC,CASSLAPNYEQYF
TRBD2,-,TRBJ2-1,TRBV19,TGTGCCAGTAGTACCTGGGTAGCTAGCGGAATTAATGAGCAGTTCTTC,CASSTWVASGINEQFF
-,-,TRBJ2-7,TRBV27,TGTGCCAGCAGTTTAGGGCAGGGCCTTACCTACGAGCAGTACTTC,CASSLGQGLTYEQYF
-,-,TRBJ2-1,TRBV7-9,TGTGCCAGCAGCTTATTATCCAGCAGGAATGAGCAGTTCTTC,CASSLLSSRNEQFF
TRBD2,few,TRBJ2-1,TRBV15,TGTGCCACCAGCAGATACGGGACTAGCGGGAGTTTCGATGAGCAGTTCTTC,CATSRYGTSGSFDEQFF
-,-,TRBJ1-5,TRBV19,TGTGCCAGTGGTACAGGGATCGGCAATCAGCCCCAGCATTTT,CASGTGIGNQPQHF
TRBD1,-,TRBJ2-3,TRBV18,TGTGCCAGCTCACGTGACAGGGGGAAACTAGCAGCTACGCAGTATTTT,CASSRDRGKLAATQYF
TRBD2,-,TRBJ2-1,TRBV5-1,TGCGCCAGCCGATGGGGGACTAGCGGGAGGGAGCAGTTCTTC,CASRWGTSGREQFF
-,-,TRBJ2-5,TRBV5-6,TGTGCCAGCAGCCTAGACATAGGGACATCCAGAGAGACCCAGTACTTC,CASSLDIGTSRETQYF
TRBD2,once,TRBJ2-1,TRBV4-1,TGCGCCAGCAGCCACGGGGAAAGGACTAGTCCGAACAATGAGCAGTTCTTC,CASSHGERTSPNNEQFF
TRBD2,-,TRBJ2-1,TRBV18,TGTGCCAGCTCACCACTCCCGACTAGCGGCAATGAGCAGTTCTTC,CASSPLPTSGNEQFF
TRBD2,few,TRBJ2-7,TRBV18,TGTGCCAGCTCACCACCCAGCGGGAGCTCCTACGAGCAGTACTTC,CASSPPSGSSYEQYF
TRBD1,-,TRBJ1-1,TRBV2,TGTGCCAGCAGTAGGGACAGGGGGAATTTGCTTTTCTTT,CASSRDRGNLLFF
-,few,TRBJ1-5,TRBV6-5,TGTGCCAGCAGTTTGAATGTGGGGGCAAATCAGCCCCAGCATTTT,CASSLNVGANQPQHF